The 18 T cell receptor beta chains reported below all come from one sample, sequenced in a study of Graves' ophthalmopathy and Graves' hyperthyroidism. Transcripts of RNA were the source for amplifying TCR beta CDR3 regions. HTBI primers served in a first-round RT-PCR, which a second-round multiplex PCR followed. TCRdb redid the calling of the multiplex PCR reads with MiXCR, one entry per CDR3 protein. The data hold 400,000 or so distinct CDR3 sequences, with about 17% observed a single time. Specimen: peripheral blood. The receptor source for this set is an adult woman with stable Graves' hyperthyroidism.

The V call is TRBV5-5, the J call TRBJ2-2; D is unresolved. Germline CDR1 reads SGHKS; CDR2 reads YYEKEE (reference sequence). The CDR3 sequence is 15 residues long. Trimming removed 0 bases at V and 7 bases at J, with 13 bases between. The CDR3 sequence is CASSLAERYGGELFF. CDR3 nucleotide sequence: TGTGCCAGCAGCTTGGCCGAGCGTTACGGCGGGGAGCTGTTTTTT. The variable domain in full, completed from reference TRBV5-5 and TRBJ2-2, reads DAGVTQSPTHLIKTRGQQVTLRCSPISGHKSVSWYQQVLGQGPQFIFQYYEKEERGRGNFPDRFSARQFPNYSSELNVNALLLGDSALYLCASSLAERYGGELFFGEGSRLTVL.

There are many counts of this clonotype. The chain has TRBV30 and TRBJ2-7; a weak D match, TRBD1 (6 bases). In germline, CDR1 is GTSNPN, CDR2 SVGIG (reference sequence). CDR3 length equals 14 residues. V lost 3 bases and J lost 0, with 12 bases in between. The CDR3 bases are TGTGCCTGGAGGAAGAAACAGGGCTCCTACGAGCAGTACTTC. It codes for CAWRKKQGSYEQYF.

To note about this clonotype: One end of the junction varies from germline; a read error may be responsible. CDR3 protein: CGGSGANVLTF. In DNA form, the CDR3 reads TGCGGGGGGTCTGGGGCCAACGTCCTGACTTTC. The chain has TRBV7-9 and TRBJ2-6, with 7 bases matching TRBD2. The CDR3 contains 11 residues. CDR1 and CDR2 from the germline V gene are SEHNR and FQNEAQ (reference sequence). The variable domain in full, with the rest retrieved from reference TRBV7-9 and TRBJ2-6, is DTGVSQNPRHKITKRGQNVTFRCDPISEHNRLYWYRQTLGQGPEFLTYFQNEAQLEKSRLLSDRFSAERPKGSFSTLEIQRTEQGDSAMYLCGGSGANVLTFGAGSRLTVL.

About this clonotype itself: This may be a read error: a much more frequent sequence differs by one nucleotide. V gene TRBV7-2 combines with J gene TRBJ2-1; D is undetermined. This CDR3 region has 14 residues. Per germline, CDR1 SGHTA and CDR2 FQGNSA. The CDR3 nucleotides read TGTGCCAGCAGCTTTTCCTTAACCTACAATGAGCAGCTCTTC. Protein product: CASSFSLTYNEQLF. Full variable domain (remainder filled in from reference TRBV7-2 and TRBJ2-1): GAGVSQSPSNKVTEKGKDVELRCDPISGHTALYWYRQSLGQGLEFLIYFQGNSAPDKSGLPSDRFSAERTGGSVSTLTIQRTQQEDSAVYLCASSFSLTYNEQLFGPGTRLTVL.

This clonotype has at least ten counts. An end of the junction differs from the germline gene, which may be a read error. The chain couples TRBV11-1 to TRBJ1-2; a possible D gene is TRBD1 (5 bases). The CDR3 sequence is 16 residues long. Germline CDR1 is SGHAT and CDR2 is FQDESV (reference sequence). This chain's CDR3 is CGGSRIPIYLNYGYTF. CDR3 in DNA: TGCGGGGGGAGCAGAATTCCTATTTACTTAAACTATGGCTACACCTTC.

The rearrangement uses TRBV28 and TRBJ2-4; TRBD1 agrees at 8 bases. The CDR3 is 15 residues long. Per germline, CDR1 MDHEN and CDR2 SYDVKM. V gave up 2 bases and J gave up 8 bases; unmatched junction bases: 8. CDR3 protein: CASSLNPGGTDIQYF. In DNA, the CDR3 is TGTGCCAGCAGTTTAAATCCAGGGGGCACGGACATTCAGTACTTC.

This clonotype came up a few times. J is TRBJ1-5 and V is TRBV6-1, with D unresolved. CDR3 length: 13 amino acids. CDR1 and CDR2 (germline): MNHNS, SASEGT. The V end lost 5 bases, the J end lost 5 bases, and 10 bases lay between the germline ends. DNA for the CDR3: TGTGCCAGCAGTCGAAGAGAGCATCAGCCCCAGCATTTT. It specifies CASSRREHQPQHF.

The CDR3 reads CASSVGKRKNTGELFF. The CDR3 bases are TGTGCCAGCAGCGTTGGGAAGCGGAAGAACACCGGGGAGCTGTTTTTT. This rearrangement joins TRBV9 to TRBJ2-2; the D gene is possibly TRBD2 (5 bases). Trimming pared 2 bases from V and 1 base from J, leaving 12 bases between. The germline V gene has CDR1 SGDLS and CDR2 YYNGEE. CDR3 size: 16 residues.

This clonotype appeared many times. The chain joins TRBV10-3 to TRBJ2-7; tentative D call: TRBD2 (5 bases). The CDR3 consists of 16 residues. Germline CDR1 is ENHRY and CDR2 is SYGVKD. Trimming removed 3 bases from V and 0 bases from J, with 15 bases in between. The CDR3 DNA reads TGTGCCATCAGTGAACATGGGAGCCAACCCTCCTACGAGCAGTACTTC. Protein sequence: CAISEHGSQPSYEQYF.

Ten or more counts support this clonotype. This chain connects TRBV7-2 to TRBJ1-6, with 7 bases fitting TRBD1. Germline V gives CDR1 SGHTA, CDR2 FQGNSA. The junction had 3 bases not matched to a gene; V was cut back by 4 bases and J by 9 bases. This CDR3 comprises 13 residues. This CDR3 reads CASSSTGTSPLHF. The CDR3 DNA reads as TGTGCCAGCAGCTCGACAGGGACTTCACCCCTCCACTTT.

Many counts were recorded for this clonotype. This rearrangement joins TRBV10-3 to TRBJ1-5; D unclear. V lost 10 bases to trimming and J lost 4 bases, with 14 bases between them. The CDR3 runs 13 residues. Per the germline V gene, CDR1 is ENHRY and CDR2 is SYGVKD. CDR3 in DNA: TGTGCCACAACCTTGGGGAGGAATCAGCCCCAGCATTTT. Amino acids: CATTLGRNQPQHF.

The CDR3 region is CASSPRTGENGYTF. The CDR3 bases are TGTGCCAGCAGCCCCCGGACAGGGGAAAATGGCTACACCTTC. The chain links TRBV3-1 to TRBJ1-2; 9 bases are a match to TRBD1. Losses at the gene ends were 4 bases for V and 6 bases for J; bases not matched to a gene: 6. In germline, CDR1 is LGHDT, CDR2 YNNKEL (reference sequence). The CDR3 runs to 14 residues.

This clonotype occurred a few times. Germline is not matched at one junction end, which may reflect a read error. The chain joins TRBV28 to TRBJ2-1; 10 bases agree with TRBD2. Germline loops: CDR1 MDHEN, CDR2 SYDVKM. This CDR3 has 15 amino acids. The CDR3, as DNA: TGTGCCAGCAGTTCAGCGGGAGGGCCGGGCAATGAGAAGTTCTTC. The encoded protein is CASSSAGGPGNEKFF. The full variable domain, its missing parts supplied by reference TRBV28 and TRBJ2-1, is DVKVTQSSRYLVKRTGEKVFLECVQDMDHENMFWYRQDPGLGLRLIYFSYDVKMKEKGDIPEGYSVSREKKERFSLILESASTNQTSMYLCASSSAGGPGNEKFFGPGTRLTVL.

The chain links TRBV2 to TRBJ1-2; 12 positions agree with TRBD1. Per the germline V gene, CDR1 is SNHLY and CDR2 is FYNNEI. J was trimmed by 2 bases and V by 7 bases; bases with no gene match: 8. The CDR3 totals 16 residues. The CDR3 DNA is TGTGCCAGCATTCCCGGGACAGGGGGCAGAAACTATGGCTACACCTTC. Translated, it gives CASIPGTGGRNYGYTF.

This clonotype was recorded many times. As DNA, the CDR3 is TGTGCCACCATGACAGGGGAGGGGACTGAAGCTTTCTTT. Protein: CATMTGEGTEAFF. The chain recombines TRBV19 with TRBJ1-1, with 8 positions matching TRBD1. The CDR3 totals 13 residues. Unmatched junction bases numbered 9, after V lost 10 bases and J lost 5 bases. Germline loops: CDR1 LNHDA, CDR2 SQIVND (reference sequence).

This clonotype was counted ten times or more. The genes are TRBV12-5 and TRBJ2-5; no clear D gene. Trimming shortened V by 6 bases and J by 5 bases, and 19 bases separated the two germline ends. CDR3 length: 15 residues. In germline, CDR1 is LGHNT, CDR2 FRNRAP. This CDR3 is CASGTHRASWETQYF. DNA for the CDR3: TGTGCTAGTGGAACCCACCGGGCCTCATGGGAGACCCAGTACTTC.

This clonotype was seen many times. The chain uses TRBV20-1 and TRBJ2-7; unclear D gene. The V gene's germline CDR1 is DFQATT and CDR2 SNEGSKA (reference sequence). The CDR3 is 14 amino acids. V was trimmed by 0 bases and J by 2 bases, leaving 11 bases between them. The CDR3 loop reads CSARDVGATYEQYF. The CDR3 coding sequence is TGCAGTGCTAGAGATGTGGGTGCTACCTACGAGCAGTACTTC.

This clonotype appeared many times. In DNA form, the CDR3 reads TGCAGCGTTGAAGAGAGGACTGGGGCCAACGTCCTGACTTTC. Translation: CSVEERTGANVLTF. V and J are TRBV29-1 and TRBJ2-6; no definite D call. The germline V and J ends were trimmed by 0 bases and 2 bases, with 5 bases remaining between them. The CDR3 loop spans 14 amino acids. The V gene's germline CDR1 is SQVTM and CDR2 ANQGSEA.